This T cell receptor (beta chain) was observed in a study of blood T cell repertoires in COVID-19. At the level of the study: The United States, Italy and Spain were the sources of the acute and convalescent COVID-19 samples.

Looked up from germline, CDR1 is SGHNT and CDR2 is YYREEE (reference sequence). V was shortened by 6 bases and J by 4 bases, with 16 bases between the two germline ends. The length of the CDR3 is 14 residues. TCRdb's copy holds only in-frame clones and misses some; the assay was immunoSEQ multiplex PCR. This repertoire shows over 250,000 clones, around 84% found once; its top ten account for 4.5% to 6%. The sequenced material came from PBMCs or T cells enriched from blood (not recorded which). V gene TRBV5-4 combines with J gene TRBJ2-5; D is possibly TRBD2 (6 bases). This clonotype was sampled from a man in his forties or fifties who had been exposed to COVID-19. CDR3 region: CASTDRRGGETQYF. CDR3 in DNA: TGTGCCAGCACCGATCGGCGGGGTGGAGAGACCCAGTACTTC.